This TCR beta chain was sequenced in a study of blood T cell repertoires in COVID-19. About the study: The study drew acute and convalescent COVID-19 samples from the United States, Italy and Spain. PBMCs, B-cell-depleted T cells, or T cells were the source of the cDNA or gDNA that made up the material.

In the source study's methods: Estimates of nucleated cell counts were drawn from the amplification of reference gene primers. TCRdb's copy holds only in-frame clones and misses some; the assay was immunoSEQ multiplex PCR. V, J and clone size reflect that table, while D and trimming were determined from the DNA. The table records under 200,000 clones, roughly 85% of them present only once. The germline CDR1 and CDR2 sequences are SEHNR and FQNEAQ (reference sequence). V was clipped by 3 bases and J by 4 bases, with 12 bases between them. The CDR3 covers 14 residues. The chain employs TRBV7-9 and TRBJ2-5; TRBD2 might be the D (6 bases). Sequencing was performed on peripheral blood. This TCR derives from a man aged 55 to 70 with acute or convalescent COVID-19. The CDR3 nucleotides are TGTGCCAGCAGCTTGGGGAAGGGAGGAGAGACCCAGTACTTC. Its translation: CASSLGKGGETQYF. Full variable domain (outside the CDR3, taken from reference TRBV7-9 and TRBJ2-5): DTGVSQNPRHKITKRGQNVTFRCDPISEHNRLYWYRQTLGQGPEFLTYFQNEAQLEKSRLLSDRFSAERPKGSFSTLEIQRTEQGDSAMYLCASSLGKGGETQYFGPGTRLLVL.